The entry that follows covers one T cell receptor beta chain sequence. The CDR3 has 21 residues. CDR1 is LGHNA and CDR2 is YNFKEQ in the germline V gene. Trimming at V came to 0 bases and at J to 2 bases, leaving 21 bases not matched to a gene. This sample is drawn from a study of shared T cell receptors in the human thymus. This table comes from immunoSEQ multiplex PCR, and its TCRdb copy is limited to in-frame clones, with some not included. The table records 500,000 to 750,000 clones, 70% to 90% of them present only once. The sample also formed part of further work on human thymus T cells.

The rearrangement joins TRBV4-2 to TRBJ2-5; 7 nucleotides align to TRBD2. Sequencing input: thymocytes. The TCR originated in a boy under two years old with a congenital heart defect. CDR3 nucleotides: TGTGCCAGCAGCCAAGATTCAGTTGAGACTAGCCGGAGAACTGGTCAAGAGACCCAGTACTTC. Its protein is CASSQDSVETSRRTGQETQYF.